The entry below describes one TCR beta chain. Its target is unknown. This CDR3 comprises 12 residues. CDR1 is KGHSH, CDR2 LQKENI, per germline. V lost 5 bases to trimming and J lost 10 bases, with 14 bases between them. These data come from a study of identifying expanded T cells in peripheral blood. Whole-study findings and limits: Across healthy donors, higher total template counts meant significantly greater approximately two-week count variance.

Healthy donors had no documented immune events, such as infections, while sampled. The repertoire was sequenced with immunoSEQ multiplex PCR; TCRdb's copy has only in-frame clones and lacks some. The sample consists of 75,000 to 90,000 clones, roughly 90% of them appearing once. Sequencing input: blood. This TCR derives from a person aged 18-69 years in good health. The chain carries TRBV18 and TRBJ1-2; a possible D gene is TRBD1 (5 bases). CDR3 region: CASSGDETLYTF. CDR3 DNA: TGTGCCAGCTCAGGGGACGAGACCCTCTACACCTTC.